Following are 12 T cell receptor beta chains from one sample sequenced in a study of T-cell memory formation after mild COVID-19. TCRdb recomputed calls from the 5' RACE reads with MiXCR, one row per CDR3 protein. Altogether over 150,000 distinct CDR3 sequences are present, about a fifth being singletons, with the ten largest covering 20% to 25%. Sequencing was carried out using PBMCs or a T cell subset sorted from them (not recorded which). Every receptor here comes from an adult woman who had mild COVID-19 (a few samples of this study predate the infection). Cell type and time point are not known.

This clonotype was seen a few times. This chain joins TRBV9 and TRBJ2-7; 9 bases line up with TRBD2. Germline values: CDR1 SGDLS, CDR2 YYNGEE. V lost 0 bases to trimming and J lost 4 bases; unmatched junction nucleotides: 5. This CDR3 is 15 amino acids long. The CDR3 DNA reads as TGTGCCAGCAGCGTAGTAAGCGGGGGGATATACGAGCAGTACTTC. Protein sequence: CASSVVSGGIYEQYF.

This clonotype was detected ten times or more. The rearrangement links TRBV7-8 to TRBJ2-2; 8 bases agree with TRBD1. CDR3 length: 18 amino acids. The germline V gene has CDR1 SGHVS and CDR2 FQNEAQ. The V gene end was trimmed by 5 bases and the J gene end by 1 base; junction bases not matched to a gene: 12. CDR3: CASSPLHSGQGNTGELFF. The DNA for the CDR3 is TGTGCCAGCAGCCCCCTGCATTCTGGACAGGGGAACACCGGGGAGCTGTTTTTT.

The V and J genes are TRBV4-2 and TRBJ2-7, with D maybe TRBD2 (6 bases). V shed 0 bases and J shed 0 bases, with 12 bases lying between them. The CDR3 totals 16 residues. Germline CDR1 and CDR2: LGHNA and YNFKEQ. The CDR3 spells CASSQDAAGTSYEQYF. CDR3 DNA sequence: TGTGCCAGCAGCCAAGACGCGGCGGGAACCTCCTACGAGCAGTACTTC.

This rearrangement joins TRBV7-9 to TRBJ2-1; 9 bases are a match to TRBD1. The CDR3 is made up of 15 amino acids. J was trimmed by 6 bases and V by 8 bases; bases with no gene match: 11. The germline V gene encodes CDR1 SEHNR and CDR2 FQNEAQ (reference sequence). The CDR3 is CASSQPGQGGNEQFF. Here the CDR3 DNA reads TGTGCCAGCTCTCAACCGGGACAGGGCGGCAATGAGCAGTTCTTC.

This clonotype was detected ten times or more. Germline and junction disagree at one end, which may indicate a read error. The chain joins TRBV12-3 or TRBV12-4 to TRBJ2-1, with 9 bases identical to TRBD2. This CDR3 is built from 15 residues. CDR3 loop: CASSVAGAGYNEQFF. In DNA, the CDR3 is TGTGCCAGCAGTGTAGCGGGAGCAGGCTACAATGAGCAGTTCTTC.

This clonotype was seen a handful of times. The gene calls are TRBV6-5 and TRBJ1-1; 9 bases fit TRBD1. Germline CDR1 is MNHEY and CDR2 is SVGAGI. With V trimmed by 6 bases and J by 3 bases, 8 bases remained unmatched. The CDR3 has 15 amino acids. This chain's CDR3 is CASRQRDREDTEAFF. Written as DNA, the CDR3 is TGTGCCAGCAGGCAAAGGGACAGGGAGGACACTGAAGCTTTCTTT.

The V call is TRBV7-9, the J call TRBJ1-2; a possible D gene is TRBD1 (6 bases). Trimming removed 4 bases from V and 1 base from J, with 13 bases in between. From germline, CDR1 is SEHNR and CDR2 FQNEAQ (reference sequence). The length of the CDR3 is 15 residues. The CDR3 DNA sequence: TGTGCCAGCAGCTCCGGGACAAACTTTAACTATGGCTACACCTTC. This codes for CASSSGTNFNYGYTF. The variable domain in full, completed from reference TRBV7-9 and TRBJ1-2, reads DTGVSQNPRHKITKRGQNVTFRCDPISEHNRLYWYRQTLGQGPEFLTYFQNEAQLEKSRLLSDRFSAERPKGSFSTLEIQRTEQGDSAMYLCASSSGTNFNYGYTFGSGTRLTVV.

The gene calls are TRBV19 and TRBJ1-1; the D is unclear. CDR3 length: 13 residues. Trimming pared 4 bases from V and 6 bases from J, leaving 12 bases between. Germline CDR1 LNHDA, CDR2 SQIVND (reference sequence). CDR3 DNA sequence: TGTGCCAGTAGTAGCTTAATGGACCCTGAAGCTTTCTTT. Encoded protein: CASSSLMDPEAFF.

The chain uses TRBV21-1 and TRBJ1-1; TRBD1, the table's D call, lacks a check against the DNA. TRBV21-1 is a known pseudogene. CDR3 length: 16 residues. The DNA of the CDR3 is TGTGCCAGCAGCAAAGATTCAGGGACGGTAAACACTGAAGCTTTCTTT. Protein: CASSKDSGTVNTEAFF.

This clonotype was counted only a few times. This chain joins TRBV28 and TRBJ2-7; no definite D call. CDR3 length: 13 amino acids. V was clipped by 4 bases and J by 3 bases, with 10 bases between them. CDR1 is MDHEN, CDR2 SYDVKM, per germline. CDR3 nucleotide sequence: TGTGCCAGCAGTTCACGCCGTTTCTACGAGCAGTACTTC. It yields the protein CASSSRRFYEQYF.

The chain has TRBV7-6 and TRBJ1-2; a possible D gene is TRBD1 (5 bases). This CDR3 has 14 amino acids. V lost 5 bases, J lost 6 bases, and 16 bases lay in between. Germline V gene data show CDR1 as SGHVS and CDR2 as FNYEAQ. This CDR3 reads CASSPSQGSNGYTF. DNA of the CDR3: TGTGCCAGCAGCCCCTCCCAGGGTAGCAATGGCTACACCTTC.

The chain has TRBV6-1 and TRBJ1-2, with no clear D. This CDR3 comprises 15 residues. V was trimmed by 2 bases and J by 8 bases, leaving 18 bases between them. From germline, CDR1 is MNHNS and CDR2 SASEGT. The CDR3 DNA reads TGTGCCAGCAGTGAATGGACCTCAAGTGACGGCGGCTACACCTTC. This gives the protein CASSEWTSSDGGYTF.